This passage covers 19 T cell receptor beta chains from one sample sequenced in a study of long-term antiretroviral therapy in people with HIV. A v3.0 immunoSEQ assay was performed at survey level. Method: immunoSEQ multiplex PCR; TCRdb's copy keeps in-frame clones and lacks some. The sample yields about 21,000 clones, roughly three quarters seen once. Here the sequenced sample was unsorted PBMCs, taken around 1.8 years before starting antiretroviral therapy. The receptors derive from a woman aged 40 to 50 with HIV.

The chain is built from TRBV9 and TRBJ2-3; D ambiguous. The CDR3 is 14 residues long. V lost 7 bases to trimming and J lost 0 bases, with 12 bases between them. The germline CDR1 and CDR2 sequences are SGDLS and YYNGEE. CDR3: CASSVTGSTDTQYF. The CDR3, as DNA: TGTGCCAGCTCAGTTACCGGGAGCACAGATACGCAGTATTTT.

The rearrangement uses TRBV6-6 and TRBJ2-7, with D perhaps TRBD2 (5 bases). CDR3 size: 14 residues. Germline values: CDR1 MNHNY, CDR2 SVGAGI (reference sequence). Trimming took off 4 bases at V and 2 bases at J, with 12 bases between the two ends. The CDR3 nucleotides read TGTGCCAGCAGTTCTGGGGAGACGGCCTACGAGCAGTACTTC. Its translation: CASSSGETAYEQYF.

The CDR3 region has the DNA TGTGCCAGCAGTGGCATCAGGAGCTCCTACAATGAGCAGTTCTTC. Protein sequence: CASSGIRSSYNEQFF. V and J are TRBV6-6 and TRBJ2-1; unclear D gene. Germline loops: CDR1 MNHNY, CDR2 SVGAGI (reference sequence). The ends were cut back, 5 bases at V and 0 bases at J, with 11 bases in the middle. The CDR3 totals 15 residues.

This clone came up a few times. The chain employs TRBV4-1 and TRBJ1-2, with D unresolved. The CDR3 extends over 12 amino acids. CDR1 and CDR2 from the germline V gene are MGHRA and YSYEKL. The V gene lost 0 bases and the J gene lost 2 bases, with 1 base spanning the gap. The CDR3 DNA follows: TGCGCCAGCAGCCAAGACAACTATGGCTACACCTTC. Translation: CASSQDNYGYTF.

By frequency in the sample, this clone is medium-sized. CDR3 loop: CASSPPAGNVEQYF. The CDR3 DNA is TGTGCCAGCAGCCCACCCGCAGGAAACGTCGAGCAGTACTTC. V and J are TRBV11-3 and TRBJ2-7; D is undetermined. Germline assignment: CDR1 SGHNT and CDR2 YENEEA. V gave up 5 bases and J gave up 6 bases, with 17 bases separating them. The length of the CDR3 is 14 residues.

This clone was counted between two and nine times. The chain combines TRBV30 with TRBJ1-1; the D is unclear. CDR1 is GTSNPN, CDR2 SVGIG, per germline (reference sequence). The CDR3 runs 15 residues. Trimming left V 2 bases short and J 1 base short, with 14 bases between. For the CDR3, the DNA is TGTGCCTGGAGTACACGATCCTACAGGAACACTGAAGCTTTCTTT. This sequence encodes CAWSTRSYRNTEAFF.

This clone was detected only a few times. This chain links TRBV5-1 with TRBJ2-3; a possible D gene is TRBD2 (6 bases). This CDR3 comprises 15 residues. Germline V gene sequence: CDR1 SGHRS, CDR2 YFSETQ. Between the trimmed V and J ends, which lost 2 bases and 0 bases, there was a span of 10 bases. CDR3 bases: TGCGCCAGCAGCTTAGCGGGCCAAAGCACAGATACGCAGTATTTT. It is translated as CASSLAGQSTDTQYF.

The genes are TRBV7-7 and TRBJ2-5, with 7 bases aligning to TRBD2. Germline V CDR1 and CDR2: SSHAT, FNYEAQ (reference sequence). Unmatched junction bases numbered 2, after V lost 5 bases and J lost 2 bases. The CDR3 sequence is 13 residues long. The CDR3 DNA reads TGTGCCAGCAGCCGGGGACTACAAGAGACCCAGTACTTC. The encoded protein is CASSRGLQETQYF.

CDR3 nucleotides: TGTGCCAGCAGCGTGACTAGCGGGTTTGCCTACGAGCAGTACTTC. Its protein product is CASSVTSGFAYEQYF. The chain carries TRBV2 and TRBJ2-7, with 10 bases that match TRBD2. Germline lookup yields CDR1 SNHLY and CDR2 FYNNEI. V shed 6 bases, J shed 2 bases, and the junction held 7 bases outside the gene matches. This CDR3 region has 15 residues.

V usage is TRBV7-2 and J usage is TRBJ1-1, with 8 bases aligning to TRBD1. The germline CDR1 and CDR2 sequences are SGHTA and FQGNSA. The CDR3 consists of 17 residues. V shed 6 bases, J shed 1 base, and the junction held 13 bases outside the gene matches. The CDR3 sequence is CASRRGTGAFENTEAFF. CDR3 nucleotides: TGTGCCAGCAGAAGAGGGACAGGCGCTTTTGAGAACACTGAAGCTTTCTTT.

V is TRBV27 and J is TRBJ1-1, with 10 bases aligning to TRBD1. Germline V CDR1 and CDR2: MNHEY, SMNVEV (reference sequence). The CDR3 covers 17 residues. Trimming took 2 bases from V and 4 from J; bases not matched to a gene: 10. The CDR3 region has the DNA TGTGCCAGCAGTTTAAGTCCGCCGGGACAGGGGCTCACTGAAGCTTTCTTT. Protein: CASSLSPPGQGLTEAFF.

In nucleotides, the CDR3 is TGTGCCAGCAGCTTAGTTGTGTCAGGGGTGAACACTGAAGCTTTCTTT. It codes for CASSLVVSGVNTEAFF. J is TRBJ1-1 and V is TRBV7-2, with TRBD1 as a possible D gene (6 bases). The CDR3 totals 16 residues. V was trimmed by 1 base and J by 0 bases, leaving 12 bases between them. From germline, CDR1 is SGHTA and CDR2 FQGNSA.

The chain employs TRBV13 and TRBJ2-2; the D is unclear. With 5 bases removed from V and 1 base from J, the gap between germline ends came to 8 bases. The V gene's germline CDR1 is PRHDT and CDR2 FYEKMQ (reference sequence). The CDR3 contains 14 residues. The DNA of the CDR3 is TGTGCCAGCAGCACAGTCGGGAACACCGGGGAGCTGTTTTTT. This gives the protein CASSTVGNTGELFF.

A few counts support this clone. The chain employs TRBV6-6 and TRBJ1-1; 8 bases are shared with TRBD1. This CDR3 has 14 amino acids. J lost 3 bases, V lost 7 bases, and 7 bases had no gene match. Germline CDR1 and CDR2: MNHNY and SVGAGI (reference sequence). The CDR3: CASTPRQGYTEAFF. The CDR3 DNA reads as TGTGCCAGCACTCCGAGACAGGGGTACACTGAAGCTTTCTTT.

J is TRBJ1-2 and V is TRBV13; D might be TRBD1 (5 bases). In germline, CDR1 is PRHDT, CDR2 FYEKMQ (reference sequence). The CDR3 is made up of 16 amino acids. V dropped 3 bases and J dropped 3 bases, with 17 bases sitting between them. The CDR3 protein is CASSFGAYVTDYGYTF. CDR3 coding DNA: TGTGCCAGCAGCTTTGGGGCGTACGTAACAGACTATGGCTACACCTTC.

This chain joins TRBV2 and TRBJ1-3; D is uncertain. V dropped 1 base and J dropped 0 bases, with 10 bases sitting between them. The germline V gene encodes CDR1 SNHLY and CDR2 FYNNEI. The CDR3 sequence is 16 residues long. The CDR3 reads CASSEGVASSGNTIYF. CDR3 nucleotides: TGTGCCAGCAGTGAAGGTGTAGCAAGCTCTGGAAACACCATATATTTT.

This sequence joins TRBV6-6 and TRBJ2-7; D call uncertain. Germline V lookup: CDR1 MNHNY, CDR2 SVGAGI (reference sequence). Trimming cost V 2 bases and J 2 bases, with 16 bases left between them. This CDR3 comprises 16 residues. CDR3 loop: CASSYPPIIPTYEQYF. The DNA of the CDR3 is TGTGCCAGCAGTTACCCACCGATAATCCCTACCTACGAGCAGTACTTC.

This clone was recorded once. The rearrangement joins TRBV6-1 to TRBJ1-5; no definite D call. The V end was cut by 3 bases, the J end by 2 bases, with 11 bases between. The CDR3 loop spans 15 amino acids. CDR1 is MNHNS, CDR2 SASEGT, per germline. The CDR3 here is CASSDLRGRNQPQHF. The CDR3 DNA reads TGTGCCAGCAGTGACCTCCGAGGCCGCAATCAGCCCCAGCATTTT.

CDR3 region: CASSRTPNYGYTF. The DNA for the CDR3 is TGTGCCAGCAGTCGAACACCGAACTATGGCTACACCTTC. The J gene is TRBJ1-2, the V gene TRBV2; D not certain. V gave up 5 bases and J gave up 2 bases, with 9 bases separating them. Germline loops: CDR1 SNHLY, CDR2 FYNNEI. The CDR3 sequence is 13 residues long.